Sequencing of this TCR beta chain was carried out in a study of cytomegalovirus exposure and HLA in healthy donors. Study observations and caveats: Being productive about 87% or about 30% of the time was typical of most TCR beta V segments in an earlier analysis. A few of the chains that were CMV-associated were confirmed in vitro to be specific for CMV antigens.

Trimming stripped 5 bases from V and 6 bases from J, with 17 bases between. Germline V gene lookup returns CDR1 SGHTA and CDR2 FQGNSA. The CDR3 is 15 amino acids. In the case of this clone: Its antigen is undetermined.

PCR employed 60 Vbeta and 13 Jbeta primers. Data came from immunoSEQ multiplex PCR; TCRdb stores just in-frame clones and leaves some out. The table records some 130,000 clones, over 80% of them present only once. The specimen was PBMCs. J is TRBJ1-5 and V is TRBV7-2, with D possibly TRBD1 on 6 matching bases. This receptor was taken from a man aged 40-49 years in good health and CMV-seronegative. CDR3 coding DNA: TGTGCCAGCAGCATCGGCGGGGGGCAGGGTCAGCCCCAGCATTTT. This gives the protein CASSIGGGQGQPQHF.